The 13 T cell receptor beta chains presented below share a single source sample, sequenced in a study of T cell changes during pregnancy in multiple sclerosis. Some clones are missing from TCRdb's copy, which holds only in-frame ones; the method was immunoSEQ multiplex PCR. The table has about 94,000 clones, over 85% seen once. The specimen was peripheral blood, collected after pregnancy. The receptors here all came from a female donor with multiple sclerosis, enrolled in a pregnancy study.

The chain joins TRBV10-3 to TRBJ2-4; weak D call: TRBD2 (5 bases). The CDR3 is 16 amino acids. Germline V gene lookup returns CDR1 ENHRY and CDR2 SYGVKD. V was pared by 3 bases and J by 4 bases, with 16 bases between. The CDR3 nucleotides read TGTGCCATCAGTGACCCCTCGCGGAGGACGAAAAACATTCAGTACTTC. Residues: CAISDPSRRTKNIQYF.

This chain's CDR3 is CASSQEGYRDTKGYTF. CDR3 nucleotides: TGCGCCAGCAGCCAAGAGGGGTACAGGGACACTAAAGGCTACACCTTC. The chain couples TRBV4-1 to TRBJ1-2; the D gene is possibly TRBD1 (6 bases). This CDR3 contains 16 residues. The ends were cut back, 0 bases at V and 8 bases at J, with 19 bases in the middle. Germline V lookup: CDR1 MGHRA, CDR2 YSYEKL.

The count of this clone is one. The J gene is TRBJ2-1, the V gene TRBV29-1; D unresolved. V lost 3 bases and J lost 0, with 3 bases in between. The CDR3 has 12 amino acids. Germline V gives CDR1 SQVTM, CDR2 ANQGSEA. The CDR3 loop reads CSVDYSYNEQFF. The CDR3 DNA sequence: TGCAGCGTTGACTACTCCTACAATGAGCAGTTCTTC.

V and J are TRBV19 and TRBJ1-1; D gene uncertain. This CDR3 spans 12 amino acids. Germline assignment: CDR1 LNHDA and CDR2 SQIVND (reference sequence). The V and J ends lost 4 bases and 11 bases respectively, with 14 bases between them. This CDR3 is CASSKTAGGAFF. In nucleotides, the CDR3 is TGTGCCAGTAGTAAAACAGCCGGAGGGGCTTTCTTT. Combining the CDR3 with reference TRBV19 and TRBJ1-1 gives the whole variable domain DGGITQSPKYLFRKEGQNVTLSCEQNLNHDAMYWYRQDPGQGLRLIYYSQIVNDFQKGDIAEGYSVSREKKESFPLTVTSAQKNPTAFYLCASSKTAGGAFFGQGTRLTVV.

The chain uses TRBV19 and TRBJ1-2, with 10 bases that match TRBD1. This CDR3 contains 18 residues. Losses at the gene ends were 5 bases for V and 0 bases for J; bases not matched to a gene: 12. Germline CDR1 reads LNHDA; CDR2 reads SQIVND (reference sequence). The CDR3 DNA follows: TGTGCCAGTAGTTCTCCCCGGGACAGGGGAGTTTCTAACTATGGCTACACCTTC. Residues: CASSSPRDRGVSNYGYTF.

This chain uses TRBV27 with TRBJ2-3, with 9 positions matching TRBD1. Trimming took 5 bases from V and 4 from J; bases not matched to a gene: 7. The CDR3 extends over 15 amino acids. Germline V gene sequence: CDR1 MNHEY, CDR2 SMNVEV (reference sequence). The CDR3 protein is CASSPRDRASDTQYF. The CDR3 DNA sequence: TGTGCCAGCAGTCCCCGGGACAGGGCCTCAGATACGCAGTATTTT.

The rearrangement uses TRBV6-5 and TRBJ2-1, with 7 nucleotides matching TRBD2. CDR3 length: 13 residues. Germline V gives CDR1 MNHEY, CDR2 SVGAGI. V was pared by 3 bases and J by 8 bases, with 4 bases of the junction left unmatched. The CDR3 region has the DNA TGTGCCAGCAGTTATGGGGGGGAAGATGAGCAGTTCTTC. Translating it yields CASSYGGEDEQFF.

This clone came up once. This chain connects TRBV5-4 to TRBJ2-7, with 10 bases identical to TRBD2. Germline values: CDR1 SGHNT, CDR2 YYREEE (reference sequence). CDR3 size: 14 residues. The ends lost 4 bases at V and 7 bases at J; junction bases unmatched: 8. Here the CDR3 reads CASSPLAGVNEQYF. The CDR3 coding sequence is TGTGCCAGCAGCCCTCTAGCGGGAGTTAATGAGCAGTACTTC.

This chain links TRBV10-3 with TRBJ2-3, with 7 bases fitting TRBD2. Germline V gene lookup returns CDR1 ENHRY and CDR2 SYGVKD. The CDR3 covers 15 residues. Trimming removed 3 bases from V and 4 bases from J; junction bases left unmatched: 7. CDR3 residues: CAISEVAGEPDTQYF. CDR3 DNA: TGTGCCATCAGTGAAGTTGCGGGAGAGCCAGATACGCAGTATTTT.

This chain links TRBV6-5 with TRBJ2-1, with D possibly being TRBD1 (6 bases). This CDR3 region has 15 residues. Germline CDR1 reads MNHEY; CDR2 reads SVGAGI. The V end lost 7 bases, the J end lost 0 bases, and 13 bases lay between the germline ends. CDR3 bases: TGTGCCAGCAACCCGACAGGCAACTCCTACAATGAGCAGTTCTTC. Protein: CASNPTGNSYNEQFF.

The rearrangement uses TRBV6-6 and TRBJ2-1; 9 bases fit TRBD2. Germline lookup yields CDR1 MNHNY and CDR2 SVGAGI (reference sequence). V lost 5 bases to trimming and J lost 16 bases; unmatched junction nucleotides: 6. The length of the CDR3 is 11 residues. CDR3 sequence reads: CASSNPSGKFF. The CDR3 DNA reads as TGTGCCAGCAGTAATCCTAGCGGGAAATTCTTC.

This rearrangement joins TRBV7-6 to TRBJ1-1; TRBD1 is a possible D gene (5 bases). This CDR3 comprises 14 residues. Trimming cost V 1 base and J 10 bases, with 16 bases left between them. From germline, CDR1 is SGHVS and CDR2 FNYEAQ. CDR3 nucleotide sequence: TGTGCCAGCAGCTTAGGCGGGGGGTCGGACGGAGCTTTCTTT. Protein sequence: CASSLGGGSDGAFF.

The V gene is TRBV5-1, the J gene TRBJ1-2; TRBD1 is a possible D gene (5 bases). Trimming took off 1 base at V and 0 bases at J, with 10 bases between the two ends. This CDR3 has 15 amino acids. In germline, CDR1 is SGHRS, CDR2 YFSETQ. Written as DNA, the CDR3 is TGCGCCAGCAGCTTGACCGGGACTACTAACTATGGCTACACCTTC. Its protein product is CASSLTGTTNYGYTF.